This TCR beta chain is drawn from a study of blood T cells in healthy people across ages. PCR was performed a second time for about 7 to 12 cycles using a sample-barcoded 5' primer and a J-beta primer mix. The authors tagged each cDNA molecule using a template-switch adaptor with 12 random nucleotides. MiXCR, run by TCRdb on the 5' RACE reads, gives a single entry per CDR3 protein. Counted here are fewer than 800,000 distinct CDR3 sequences, just under 25% occurring once; the ten biggest clones make up under 10%. This clonotype was picked up a small number of times. Its ends do not fully match the called genes, so a read error is possible. The data also belong to a second study, concerning T cells of mothers and their children. As that study records: The entire RNA extract went into cDNA synthesis at about 1.5 ug per 15 ul.

This sequence originates from a boy younger than 18 in good health. The specimen sequenced was blood.

CDR3 nucleotides: TGTGCCAGCAGTTACTCTCGTGGCAGTTGTGTCTTC. Amino acid sequence: CASSYSRGSCVF. The J gene is TRBJ2-1, the V gene TRBV6-7; no reliable D call. TRBV6-7 is marked as an open reading frame, function uncertain. This CDR3 region has 12 residues.